This TCR beta chain was profiled in a study of blood T cell repertoires in COVID-19. Study in general: There were acute and convalescent COVID-19 samples, and they came from the United States, Italy and Spain. The cDNA or gDNA used as material had been derived from T cells, B-cell-depleted T cells, or PBMCs.

Original processing notes: Reference gene primer amplification gave estimated nucleated cell counts. Assay used: immunoSEQ multiplex PCR; TCRdb lists only in-frame clones, some missing. V and J calls plus clone size are reproduced from that table; the DNA served to infer D and trimming. The sample has about 67,000 clones; roughly nine tenths are singletons. Germline V lookup: CDR1 SGHTA, CDR2 FQGNSA. Between the trimmed V and J ends, which lost 3 bases and 5 bases, there was a span of 10 bases. The CDR3 loop spans 13 amino acids. The receptor was isolated from a man aged 45-60 years with active COVID-19. This chain uses TRBV7-2 with TRBJ1-1; TRBD1 might be the D (6 bases). Sequencing was carried out using peripheral blood. Here the CDR3 DNA reads TGTGCCAGCAGCTTCGGACAGAGGACTGAAGCTTTCTTT. It codes for CASSFGQRTEAFF.